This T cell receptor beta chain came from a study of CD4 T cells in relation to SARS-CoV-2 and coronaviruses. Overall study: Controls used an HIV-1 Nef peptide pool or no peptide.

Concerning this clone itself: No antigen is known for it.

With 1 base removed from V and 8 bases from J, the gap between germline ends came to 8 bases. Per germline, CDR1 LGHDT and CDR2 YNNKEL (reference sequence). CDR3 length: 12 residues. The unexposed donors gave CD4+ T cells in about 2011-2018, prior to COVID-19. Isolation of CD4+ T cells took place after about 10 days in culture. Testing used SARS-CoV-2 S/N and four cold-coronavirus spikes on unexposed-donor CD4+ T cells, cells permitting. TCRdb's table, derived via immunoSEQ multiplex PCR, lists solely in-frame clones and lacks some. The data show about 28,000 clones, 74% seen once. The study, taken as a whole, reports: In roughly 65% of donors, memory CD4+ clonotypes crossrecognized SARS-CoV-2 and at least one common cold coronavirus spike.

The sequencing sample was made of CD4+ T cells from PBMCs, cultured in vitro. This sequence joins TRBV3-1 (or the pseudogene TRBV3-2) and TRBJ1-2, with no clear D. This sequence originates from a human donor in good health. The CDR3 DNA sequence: TGTGCCAGCAGCCAAGCCATTGGGGGCTACACCTTC. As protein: CASSQAIGGYTF.